This TCR beta chain was identified during a study of cytomegalovirus exposure and HLA in healthy donors. Deletions cut 6 bases from V and 0 bases from J, with 5 bases between. The germline V gene encodes CDR1 SEHNR and CDR2 FQNEAQ (reference sequence). The CDR3 totals 12 residues. Primers included in the PCR were 60 Vbeta and 13 Jbeta primers. TCRdb keeps only in-frame clones here, not all; method: immunoSEQ multiplex PCR. The data show about 200,000 clones, approximately 79% seen once. Sequenced material: PBMCs. The V and J genes are TRBV7-9 and TRBJ2-5, with D uncertain. This sequence was found in a male donor in good health and CMV-seronegative. The CDR3 reads CASSPYQETQYF. The CDR3 region has the DNA TGTGCCAGCAGTCCATACCAAGAGACCCAGTACTTC. Full variable domain (missing parts from reference TRBV7-9 and TRBJ2-5): DTGVSQNPRHKITKRGQNVTFRCDPISEHNRLYWYRQTLGQGPEFLTYFQNEAQLEKSRLLSDRFSAERPKGSFSTLEIQRTEQGDSAMYLCASSPYQETQYFGPGTRLLVL.